This T cell receptor (beta chain) was captured by sequencing in a study of blood T cell repertoires in COVID-19 (dated by TCRdb to the early 2020s). In the study overall: Samples covering the acute and convalescent phases of COVID-19 were provided by collaborators in the United States, Italy and Spain. The prospective study material was composed of cDNA or gDNA derived from T cells, B-cell-depleted T cells, or PBMCs. Deeply sampled blood TCRbeta repertoires from subjects exposed to, actively infected with, or recovered from COVID-19 were included in the dataset. A freely available public database, intended as a resource for researchers studying the immune response to SARS-CoV-2, is where the repertoires were released. The samples were drawn from two sources: the first 160 participants of the ongoing ImmuneRACE study, and 1,254 subjects contributed by 6 global collaborators. Sample metadata almost always included a de-identified subject ID, COVID-19 status, age in years and sex. Where available, HLA class I and class II types were obtained from metadata supplied by the sample provider rather than from assay-based typing. The study at large found these results: The quantity of clinical and demographic metadata differed by source and by participant and was supplied without curation.

V ends up 3 bases short and J 3 bases short, with an unmatched junction base count of 6. CDR3 length: 16 amino acids, cysteine to phenylalanine. Kept here is only the CDR3 DNA, which spans 48 bases and is read in frame from base 1. For CDR1 and CDR2, the germline V gene (reference sequence) lists LGHDT and YNNKEL. One collaborating source in Seattle enrolled patients while the patients were actively infected and followed the patients over time throughout the course of disease. Collaborating institutions collected whole blood in K2EDTA tubes following their own protocols. Collaborator samples were shipped for TCRbeta analysis as frozen whole blood, isolated PBMCs, or DNA extracted from either sample type. In its sample, this clone was seen once. Its antigen is still unknown. No base-level quality is on record; no much larger clone is a single base apart. TCRbeta CDR3 regions were amplified from genomic DNA using the immunoSEQ Assay, a bias-controlled multiplex PCR. As for the original processing: Nucleated cell counts per sample were estimated from amplification of reference gene primers within the assay. To quantify the absolute abundance of each unique TCRbeta CDR3 rearrangement, sequence reads were collapsed and filtered. For each sample, productive Simpson clonality was calculated as the square root of Simpson's diversity index over productive rearrangements. TCRdb limited this immuneACCESS table to in-frame rearrangements with V and J called. A share of clones is missing; checked studies link under half to unresolved V genes, and the rest is unexplained. From that table come the V and J calls and clone size; the DNA was used to work out D and trimming. The sample profile shows about 250,000 clones; approximately 89% of them were found once. The top ten constitute around 6.6% of the sample.

The source is a woman aged 25 to 45 with COVID-19, enrolled during active disease. Recombination connected TRBV3-1 (or the pseudogene TRBV3-2) to TRBJ1-2, and 11 bases in between align with TRBD1. The sample taken for sequencing was peripheral blood. The DNA sequence is given as TGTGCCAGCAGCCAGGACAGGGGGCGCTTCGACTATGGCTACACCTTC. Its protein reads: CASSQDRGRFDYGYTF.